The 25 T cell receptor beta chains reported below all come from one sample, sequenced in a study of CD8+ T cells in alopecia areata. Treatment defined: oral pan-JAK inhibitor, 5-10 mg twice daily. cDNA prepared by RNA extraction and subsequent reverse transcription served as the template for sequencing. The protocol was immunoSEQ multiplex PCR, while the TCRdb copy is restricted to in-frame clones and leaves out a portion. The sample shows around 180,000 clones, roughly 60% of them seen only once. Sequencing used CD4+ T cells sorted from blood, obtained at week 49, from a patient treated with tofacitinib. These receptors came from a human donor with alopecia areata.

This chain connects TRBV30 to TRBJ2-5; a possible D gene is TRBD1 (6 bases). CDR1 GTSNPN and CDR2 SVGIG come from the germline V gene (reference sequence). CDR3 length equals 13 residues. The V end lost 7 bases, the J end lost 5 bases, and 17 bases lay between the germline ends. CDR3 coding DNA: TGTGCCTCAGGGGCCAGCGCAAGGGAGACCCAGTACTTC. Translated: CASGASARETQYF. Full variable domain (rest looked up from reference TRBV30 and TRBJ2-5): SQTIHQWPATLVQPVGSPLSLECTVEGTSNPNLYWYRQAAGRGLQLLFYSVGIGQISSEVPQNLSASRPQDRQFILSSKKLLLSDSGFYLCASGASARETQYFGPGTRLLVL.

Here the CDR3 DNA reads TGTGCCAGCAGCGTGGGACTAGGGGACCAGCCCCAGCATTTT. It codes for CASSVGLGDQPQHF. The chain has TRBV9 and TRBJ1-5, with D perhaps matching TRBD1 (5 bases). The V and J ends lost 2 bases and 7 bases respectively, with 13 bases between them. There are 14 residues in the CDR3. Germline V gene data show CDR1 as SGDLS and CDR2 as YYNGEE.

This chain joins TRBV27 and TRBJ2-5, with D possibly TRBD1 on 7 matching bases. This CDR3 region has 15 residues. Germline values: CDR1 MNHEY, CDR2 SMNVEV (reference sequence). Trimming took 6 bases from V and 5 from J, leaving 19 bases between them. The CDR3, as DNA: TGTGCCAGCAGCACAGGGGTCGGGGGCCGGGAGACCCAGTACTTC. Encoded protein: CASSTGVGGRETQYF.

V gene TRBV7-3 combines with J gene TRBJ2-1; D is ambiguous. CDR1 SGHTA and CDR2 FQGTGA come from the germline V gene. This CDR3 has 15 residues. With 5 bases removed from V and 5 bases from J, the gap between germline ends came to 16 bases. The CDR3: CASSLYYRGDNEQFF. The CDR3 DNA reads TGTGCCAGCAGCCTATACTATAGAGGAGACAATGAGCAGTTCTTC.

CDR3 nucleotides: TGTGCCAGCATGGTAGCCCGTTGGGGCGAGCAGTACTTC. This gives the protein CASMVARWGEQYF. The chain joins TRBV27 to TRBJ2-7; no firm D call. Trimming took 7 bases from V and 6 from J, leaving 16 bases between them. CDR1 is MNHEY, CDR2 SMNVEV, per germline (reference sequence). CDR3 length: 13 residues.

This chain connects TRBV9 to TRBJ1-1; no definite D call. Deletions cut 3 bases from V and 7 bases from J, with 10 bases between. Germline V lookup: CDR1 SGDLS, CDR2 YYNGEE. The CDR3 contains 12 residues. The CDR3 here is CASSALVGEAFF. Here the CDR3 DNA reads TGTGCCAGCAGCGCTTTAGTTGGTGAAGCTTTCTTT.

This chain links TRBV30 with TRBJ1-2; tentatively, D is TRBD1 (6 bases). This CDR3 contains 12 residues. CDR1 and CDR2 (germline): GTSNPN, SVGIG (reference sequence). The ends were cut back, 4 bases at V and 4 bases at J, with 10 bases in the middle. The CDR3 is CAWNGGLYGYTF. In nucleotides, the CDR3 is TGTGCCTGGAACGGGGGGCTCTATGGCTACACCTTC. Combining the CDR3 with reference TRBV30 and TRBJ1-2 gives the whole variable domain SQTIHQWPATLVQPVGSPLSLECTVEGTSNPNLYWYRQAAGRGLQLLFYSVGIGQISSEVPQNLSASRPQDRQFILSSKKLLLSDSGFYLCAWNGGLYGYTFGSGTRLTVV.

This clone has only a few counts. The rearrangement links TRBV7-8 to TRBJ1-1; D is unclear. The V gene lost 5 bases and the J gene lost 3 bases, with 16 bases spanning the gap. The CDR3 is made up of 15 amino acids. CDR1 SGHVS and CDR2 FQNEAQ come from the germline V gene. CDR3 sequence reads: CASSRRPDGDTEAFF. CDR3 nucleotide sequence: TGTGCCAGCAGCCGAAGGCCGGACGGGGACACTGAAGCTTTCTTT.

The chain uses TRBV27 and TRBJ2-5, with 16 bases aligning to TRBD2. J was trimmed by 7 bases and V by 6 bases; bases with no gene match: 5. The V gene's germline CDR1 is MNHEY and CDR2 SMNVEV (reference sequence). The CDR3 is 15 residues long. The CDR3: CASRRGLAGGPTQYF. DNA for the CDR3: TGTGCCAGCAGGAGGGGACTAGCGGGAGGGCCGACCCAGTACTTC.

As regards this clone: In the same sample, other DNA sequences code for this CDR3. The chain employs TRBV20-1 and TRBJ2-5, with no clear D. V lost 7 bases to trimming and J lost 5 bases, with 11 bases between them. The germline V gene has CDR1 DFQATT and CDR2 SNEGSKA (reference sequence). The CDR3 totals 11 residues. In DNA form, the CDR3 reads TGCAGTGTTCGTGGCTTGGAGACCCAGTACTTC. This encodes CSVRGLETQYF.

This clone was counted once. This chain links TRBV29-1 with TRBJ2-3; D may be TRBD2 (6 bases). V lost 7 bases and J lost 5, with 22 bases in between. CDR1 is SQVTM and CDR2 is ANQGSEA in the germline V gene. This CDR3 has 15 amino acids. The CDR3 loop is CSGTTGAGIQDTQYF. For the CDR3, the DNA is TGCAGCGGGACGACTGGGGCGGGGATACAAGATACGCAGTATTTT.

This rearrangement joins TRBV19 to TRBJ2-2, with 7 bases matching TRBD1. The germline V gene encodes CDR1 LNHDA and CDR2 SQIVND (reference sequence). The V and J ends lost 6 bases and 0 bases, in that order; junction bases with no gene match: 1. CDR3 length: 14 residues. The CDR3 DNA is TGTGCCAGTAGGCAGGGGGCGAACACCGGGGAGCTGTTTTTT. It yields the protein CASRQGANTGELFF.

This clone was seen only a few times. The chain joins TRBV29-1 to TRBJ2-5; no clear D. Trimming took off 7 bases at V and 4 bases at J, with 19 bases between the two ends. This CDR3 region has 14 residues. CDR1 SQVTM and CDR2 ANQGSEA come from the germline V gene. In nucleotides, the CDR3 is TGCAGCGCTGTGGTGCCGCCCCCTCGAGAGACCCAGTACTTC. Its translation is CSAVVPPPRETQYF.

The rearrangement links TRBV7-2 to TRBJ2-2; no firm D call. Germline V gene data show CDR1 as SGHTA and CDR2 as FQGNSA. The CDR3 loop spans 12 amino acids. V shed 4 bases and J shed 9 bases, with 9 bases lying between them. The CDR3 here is CASSSRLRELFF. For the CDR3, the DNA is TGTGCCAGCAGCTCTAGGTTAAGGGAGCTGTTTTTT.

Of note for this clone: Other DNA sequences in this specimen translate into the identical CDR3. This CDR3 reads CSVDRGRTEAFF. CDR3 in DNA: TGCAGCGTGGACAGGGGGCGGACTGAAGCTTTCTTT. The chain employs TRBV29-1 and TRBJ1-1, with 11 bases matching TRBD1. CDR3 length: 12 amino acids. V trimming: 6 bases; J trimming: 5 bases; junction bases outside the gene matches: 2. Germline CDR1 and CDR2: SQVTM and ANQGSEA.

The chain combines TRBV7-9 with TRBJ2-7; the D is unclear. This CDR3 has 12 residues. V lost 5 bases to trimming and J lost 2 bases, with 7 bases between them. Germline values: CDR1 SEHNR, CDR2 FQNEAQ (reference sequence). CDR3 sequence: CASSPHTYEQYF. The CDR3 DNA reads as TGTGCCAGCAGCCCGCATACCTACGAGCAGTACTTC.

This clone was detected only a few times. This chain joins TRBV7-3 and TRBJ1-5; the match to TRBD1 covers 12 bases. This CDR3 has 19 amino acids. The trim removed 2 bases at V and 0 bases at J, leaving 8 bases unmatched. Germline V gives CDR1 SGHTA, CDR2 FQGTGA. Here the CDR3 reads CASSLLRGQGAYSNQPQHF. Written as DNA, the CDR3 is TGTGCCAGCAGCTTACTCCGGGGACAGGGGGCGTATAGCAATCAGCCCCAGCATTTT. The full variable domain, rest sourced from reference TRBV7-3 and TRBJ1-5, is GAGVSQTPSNKVTEKGKYVELRCDPISGHTALYWYRQSLGQGPEFLIYFQGTGAADDSGLPNDRFFAVRPEGSVSTLKIQRTERGDSAVYLCASSLLRGQGAYSNQPQHFGDGTRLSIL.

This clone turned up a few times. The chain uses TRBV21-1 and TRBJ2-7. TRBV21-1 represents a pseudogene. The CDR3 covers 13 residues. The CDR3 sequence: CASSTRGAYEQYF. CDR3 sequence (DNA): TGTGCCAGCAGCACCCGAGGGGCCTACGAGCAGTACTTC.

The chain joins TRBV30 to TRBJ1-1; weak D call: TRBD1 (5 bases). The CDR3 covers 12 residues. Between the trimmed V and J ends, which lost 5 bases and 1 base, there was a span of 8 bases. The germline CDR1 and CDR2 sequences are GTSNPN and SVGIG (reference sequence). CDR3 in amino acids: CAWGGTNTEAFF. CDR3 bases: TGTGCCTGGGGCGGGACGAACACTGAAGCTTTCTTT.

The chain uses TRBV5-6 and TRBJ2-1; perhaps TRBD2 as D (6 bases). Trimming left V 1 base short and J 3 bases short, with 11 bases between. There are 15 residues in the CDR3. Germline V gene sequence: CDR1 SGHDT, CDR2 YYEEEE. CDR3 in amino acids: CASSLFPGGYNEQFF. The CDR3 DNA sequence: TGTGCCAGCAGCTTGTTCCCCGGGGGCTACAATGAGCAGTTCTTC.

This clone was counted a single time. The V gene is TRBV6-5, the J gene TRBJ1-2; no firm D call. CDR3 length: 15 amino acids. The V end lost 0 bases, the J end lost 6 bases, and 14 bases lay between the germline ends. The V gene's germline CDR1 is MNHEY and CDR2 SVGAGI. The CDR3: CASSYSFGEINGYTF. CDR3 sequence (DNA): TGTGCCAGCAGTTACTCGTTCGGGGAAATTAATGGCTACACCTTC.

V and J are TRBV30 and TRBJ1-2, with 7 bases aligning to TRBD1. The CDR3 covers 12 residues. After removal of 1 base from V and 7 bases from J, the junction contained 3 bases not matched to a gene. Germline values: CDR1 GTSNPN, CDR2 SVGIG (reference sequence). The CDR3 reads CAWSEAGGGYTF. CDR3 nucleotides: TGTGCCTGGAGTGAGGCAGGGGGTGGCTACACCTTC.

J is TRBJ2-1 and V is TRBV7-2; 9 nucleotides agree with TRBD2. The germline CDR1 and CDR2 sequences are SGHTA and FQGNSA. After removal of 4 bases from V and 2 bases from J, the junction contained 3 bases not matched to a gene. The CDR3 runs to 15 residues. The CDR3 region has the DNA TGTGCCAGCAGCTCCTCTAGCGGGACCTACAATGAGCAGTTCTTC. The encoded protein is CASSSSSGTYNEQFF.

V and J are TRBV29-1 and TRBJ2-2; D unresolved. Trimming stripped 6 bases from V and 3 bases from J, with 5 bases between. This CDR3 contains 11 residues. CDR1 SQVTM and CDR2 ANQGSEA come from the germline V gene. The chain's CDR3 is CSVAHTGELFF. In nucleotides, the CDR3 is TGCAGCGTCGCCCACACCGGGGAGCTGTTTTTT.

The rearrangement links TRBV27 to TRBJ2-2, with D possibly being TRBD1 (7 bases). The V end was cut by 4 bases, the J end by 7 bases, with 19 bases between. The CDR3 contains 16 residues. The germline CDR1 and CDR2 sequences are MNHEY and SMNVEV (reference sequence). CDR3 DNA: TGTGCCAGCAGTTCCCGACAGGGAGGTTTTGGCGGGGAGCTGTTTTTT. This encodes CASSSRQGGFGGELFF.